The source of this T cell receptor (beta chain) is a study of T cell repertoires in cytomegalovirus infection. Looking at the study overall: CMV infection together with matching HLA type was indicated by public TCR beta signatures.

This clonotype was detected only a few times. No antigen is known for it. The germline V gene encodes CDR1 MNHEY and CDR2 SMNVEV (reference sequence). The CDR3 totals 16 residues. Trimming removed 0 bases from V and 1 base from J, with 13 bases in between. Each CDR3 protein is one row after TCRdb ran MiXCR on the reads. The sample contains about 220,000 distinct CDR3 sequences, about 40% of which appear only once. The sequencing here drew on CD8+ T cells from cultured PBMCs, taken from culture after CMV antigen stimulation. The V and J genes are TRBV27 and TRBJ2-7, with D hard to call. This receptor was identified in a human donor in good health (CMV status not recorded). Some clones in this sample may be carry-over from other donors' samples. In DNA form, the CDR3 reads TGTGCCAGCAGTTTATCTGTGGGAATAGTTTCCTACGAGCAGTACTTC. Translated, it gives CASSLSVGIVSYEQYF.